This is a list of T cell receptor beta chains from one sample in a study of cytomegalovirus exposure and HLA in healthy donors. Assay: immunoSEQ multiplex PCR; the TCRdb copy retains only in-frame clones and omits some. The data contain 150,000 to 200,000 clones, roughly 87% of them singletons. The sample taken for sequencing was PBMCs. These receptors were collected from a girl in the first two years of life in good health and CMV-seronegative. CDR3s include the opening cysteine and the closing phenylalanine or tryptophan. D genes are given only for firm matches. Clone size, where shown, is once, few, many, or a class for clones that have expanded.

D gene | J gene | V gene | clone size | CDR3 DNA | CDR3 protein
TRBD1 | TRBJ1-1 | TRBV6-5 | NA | TGTGCCAGCAGTTACTCTGCCGACAGGGCACTTACCGAAGCTTTCTTT | CASSYSADRALTEAFF
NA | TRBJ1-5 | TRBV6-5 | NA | TGTGCCAGCAGGGAGGGCCTCAATCAGCCCCAGCATTTT | CASREGLNQPQHF
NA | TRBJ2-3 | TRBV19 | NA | TGTGCCTGCTCCGCGGGGGCTATAACCACAGATACGCAGTATTTT | CACSAGAITTDTQYF
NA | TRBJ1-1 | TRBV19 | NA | TGTGCCAGTAGTATAGGGGTGGCGGTTGACACTGAAGCTTTCTTT | CASSIGVAVDTEAFF
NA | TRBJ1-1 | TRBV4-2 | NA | TGTGCCAGCAGCCAAGTCTCACTAAACGTGGCTGAAGCTTTCTTT | CASSQVSLNVAEAFF
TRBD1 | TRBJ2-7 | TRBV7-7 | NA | TGTGCCAGCAGCCCACAACAGGGGGCGGGCGAGCAGTACTTC | CASSPQQGAGEQYF
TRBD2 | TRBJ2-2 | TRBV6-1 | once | TGTGCCGGACATGGACTAGCGGGGGGGCCGGGGGAGCTGTTTTTT | CAGHGLAGGPGELFF
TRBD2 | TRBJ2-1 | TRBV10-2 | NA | TGCGCCAGCAGCCCGGGAGGATACAATGAGCAGTTCTTC | CASSPGGYNEQFF
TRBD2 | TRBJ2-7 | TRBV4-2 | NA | TGTGCCAGCAGCCAAGCACCATCCTACCGACAGCGGGACTACGAGCAGTACTTC | CASSQAPSYRQRDYEQYF
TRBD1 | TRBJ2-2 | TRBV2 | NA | TGTGCCAGCCAGGGACAGCAAGTCGACACCGGGGAGCTGTTTTTT | CASQGQQVDTGELFF
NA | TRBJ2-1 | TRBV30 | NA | TGTGCCTGGAGTGGGGACACAGCGAATGAGCAGTTCTTC | CAWSGDTANEQFF
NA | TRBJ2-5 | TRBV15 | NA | TGTGCCACCAGCAGAGATGCGGAGACCCAGTACTTC | CATSRDAETQYF
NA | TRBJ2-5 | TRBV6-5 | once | TGTGCCAGCAGTTACTCGGGGGCAGAACAAGAGACCCAGTACTTC | CASSYSGAEQETQYF
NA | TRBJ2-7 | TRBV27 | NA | TGTGCCAGCAATCCTAAAGGGGTAAACTACGAGCAGTACTTC | CASNPKGVNYEQYF
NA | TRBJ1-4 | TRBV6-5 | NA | TGTGCCAGCAGTCAGGGTCGGGTTAGGGAAAAACTGTTTTTT | CASSQGRVREKLFF
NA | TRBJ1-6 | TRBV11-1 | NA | TGTGCCAGCAGCTTTCGCCCGGGTTCACCCCTCCACTTT | CASSFRPGSPLHF
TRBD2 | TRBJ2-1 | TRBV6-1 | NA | TGTGCCAGCAGTGAAGGCCCAACTAGCGGGAGATTCGGTGAGCAGTTCTTC | CASSEGPTSGRFGEQFF
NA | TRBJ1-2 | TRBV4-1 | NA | TGCGCCAGCAGCCAAGATGAAACAGGGTGGGGCTACACCTTC | CASSQDETGWGYTF
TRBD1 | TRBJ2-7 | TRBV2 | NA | TGTGCCAGCTCGGGACAGGAAGTCCCCCTTAGCGAGCAGTACTTC | CASSGQEVPLSEQYF
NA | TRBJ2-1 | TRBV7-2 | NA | TGTGCCAGCAGCTTAGAGGGGAACTACAATGAGCAGTTCTTC | CASSLEGNYNEQFF
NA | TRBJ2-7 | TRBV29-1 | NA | TGCAGCGTTGCTGACTCCTCCTACGAGCAGTACTTC | CSVADSSYEQYF
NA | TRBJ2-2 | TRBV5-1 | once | TGCGCCAGCAGTTTTGCGGACACCGGGGAGCTGTTTTTT | CASSFADTGELFF